One sample yielded the 21 T cell receptor beta chains listed below, sequenced in a study of blood T cell repertoires in COVID-19. TCRdb's table, derived via immunoSEQ multiplex PCR, lists solely in-frame clones and lacks some. Among some 400,000 clones listed, more than 75% were seen once. The sequenced material came from peripheral blood. These receptor sequences come from a human donor in a cohort sampled during active COVID-19.

This clone was seen a single time. J is TRBJ1-1 and V is TRBV6-5; D perhaps matches TRBD1 (5 bases). Germline V gene sequence: CDR1 MNHEY, CDR2 SVGAGI. The CDR3 runs 15 residues. V dropped 3 bases and J dropped 1 base, with 12 bases sitting between them. In nucleotides, the CDR3 is TGTGCCAGCAGTTATAGGGAGGGACGGAACACTGAAGCTTTCTTT. Translating it yields CASSYREGRNTEAFF.

The chain combines TRBV15 with TRBJ2-7, with 9 bases matching TRBD1. In germline, CDR1 is LNHNV, CDR2 YYDKDF (reference sequence). CDR3 size: 15 residues. The V gene end was trimmed by 1 base and the J gene end by 3 bases; junction bases not matched to a gene: 4. CDR3 amino acids: CATSRGTGGLYEQYF. CDR3 bases: TGTGCCACCAGCAGAGGAACAGGGGGCCTCTACGAGCAGTACTTC.

The chain recombines TRBV19 with TRBJ2-6, with D tentatively TRBD1 (7 bases). This CDR3 contains 18 residues. From germline, CDR1 is LNHDA and CDR2 SQIVND (reference sequence). V was clipped by 5 bases and J by 0 bases, with 17 bases between them. CDR3 in amino acids: CASSGGTARSSGANVLTF. CDR3 DNA: TGTGCCAGTAGTGGCGGGACAGCCCGAAGCTCTGGGGCCAACGTCCTGACTTTC.

The J gene is TRBJ1-2, the V gene TRBV27, with TRBD1 as a possible D gene (5 bases). The CDR3 has 16 amino acids. Trimming stripped 0 bases from V and 5 bases from J, with 16 bases between. CDR1 is MNHEY and CDR2 is SMNVEV in the germline V gene (reference sequence). DNA for the CDR3: TGTGCCAGCAGTTTATCCTACTTCGCAGGGACTTATGGCTACACCTTC. This encodes CASSLSYFAGTYGYTF.

The CDR3: CASRPPGREEQFF. DNA for the CDR3: TGTGCCAGCAGACCCCCAGGGAGGGAGGAGCAGTTCTTC. The chain couples TRBV6-5 to TRBJ2-1; 7 positions match TRBD2. The CDR3 has 13 residues. Losses at the gene ends were 6 bases for V and 10 bases for J; bases not matched to a gene: 9. In germline, CDR1 is MNHEY, CDR2 SVGAGI.

The chain couples TRBV5-4 to TRBJ1-2; 7 bases are shared with TRBD1. Germline CDR1 SGHNT, CDR2 YYREEE (reference sequence). The CDR3 contains 15 residues. V shed 4 bases and J 4 bases; nucleotides not matched to a gene: 10. CDR3 in DNA: TGTGCCAGCAGCGGTGGACAGGCCGCCTCCTATGGCTACACCTTC. Protein: CASSGGQAASYGYTF.

The V call is TRBV6-1, the J call TRBJ2-2, with 10 bases matching TRBD1. The CDR3 is 16 residues long. V shed 2 bases and J 8 bases; nucleotides not matched to a gene: 8. Germline CDR1 reads MNHNS; CDR2 reads SASEGT. CDR3 nucleotides: TGTGCCAGCAGTGAACAGACAGGGGGCGCGAGAGGGGAGCTGTTTTTT. This sequence encodes CASSEQTGGARGELFF.

The rearrangement uses TRBV11-2 and TRBJ1-1; D uncertain. CDR1 SGHAT and CDR2 FQNNGV come from the germline V gene. Trimming removed 10 bases from V and 1 base from J, with 13 bases in between. The CDR3 totals 13 residues. The CDR3 DNA sequence: TGTGCCATCTCCCCGGTCGCGAACACTGAAGCTTTCTTT. Its protein product is CAISPVANTEAFF. Full variable domain (outside the CDR3, taken from reference TRBV11-2 and TRBJ1-1): EAGVAQSPRYKIIEKRQSVAFWCNPISGHATLYWYQQILGQGPKLLIQFQNNGVVDDSQLPKDRFSAERLKGVDSTLKIQPAKLEDSAVYLCAISPVANTEAFFGQGTRLTVV.

The chain uses TRBV4-1 and TRBJ2-7, with 10 positions matching TRBD1. Trimming at V came to 5 bases and at J to 2 bases, leaving 3 bases not matched to a gene. CDR1 and CDR2 from the germline V gene are MGHRA and YSYEKL. The CDR3 is 14 amino acids. CDR3 in amino acids: CASSSGQGTYEQYF. Written as DNA, the CDR3 is TGCGCCAGCAGCTCGGGACAGGGGACCTACGAGCAGTACTTC.

This clone appeared a single time. This chain connects TRBV18 to TRBJ1-4; D is uncertain. The CDR3 length is 12 residues. The germline V gene encodes CDR1 KGHSH and CDR2 LQKENI. The ends were cut back, 5 bases at V and 6 bases at J, with 7 bases in the middle. DNA for the CDR3: TGTGCCAGCTCATCCGACTATGAAAAACTGTTTTTT. Translation gives CASSSDYEKLFF.

This clone was seen more than once but under ten times. The genes are TRBV27 and TRBJ1-1; D ambiguous. The CDR3 spans 15 residues. Trimming took off 3 bases at V and 4 bases at J, with 15 bases between the two ends. CDR1 is MNHEY, CDR2 SMNVEV, per germline (reference sequence). CDR3 in amino acids: CASSLRSRGSTEAFF. The CDR3 bases are TGTGCCAGCAGTTTGAGGTCCAGAGGGAGCACTGAAGCTTTCTTT.

The chain carries TRBV18 and TRBJ1-6; 8 bases line up with TRBD1. Germline V CDR1 and CDR2: KGHSH, LQKENI. This CDR3 is built from 15 residues. The ends lost 5 bases at V and 8 bases at J; junction bases unmatched: 8. CDR3 in amino acids: CASSEDRVVHSPLHF. CDR3 bases: TGTGCCAGCTCAGAGGACAGGGTGGTCCATTCACCCCTCCACTTT.

CDR3 bases: TGTGCCAGCTTGACTTGGGACAGGGTAAAGGAGCAGTACTTC. Encoded protein: CASLTWDRVKEQYF. The V and J genes are TRBV2 and TRBJ2-7, with 9 bases fitting TRBD1. Germline CDR1 and CDR2: SNHLY and FYNNEI. The CDR3 loop spans 14 amino acids. V lost 8 bases, J lost 7 bases, and 12 bases stayed unmatched.

The V gene is TRBV5-1, the J gene TRBJ2-5, with 8 nucleotides matching TRBD1. V was clipped by 2 bases and J by 4 bases; unmatched bases: 7. Germline V lookup: CDR1 SGHRS, CDR2 YFSETQ. This CDR3 spans 15 amino acids. CDR3 sequence (DNA): TGCGCCAGCAGCTTCCAGACAGGGGAGCGAGAGACCCAGTACTTC. Its translation: CASSFQTGERETQYF.

The chain carries TRBV18 and TRBJ2-7; 9 nucleotides line up with TRBD2. V shed 0 bases and J 7 bases; nucleotides not matched to a gene: 7. Germline loops: CDR1 KGHSH, CDR2 LQKENI. CDR3 length: 15 residues. The CDR3, as DNA: TGTGCCAGCTCACCACCGGCGGGGGGGCCCGGAGAGCAGTACTTC. Protein sequence: CASSPPAGGPGEQYF.

The rearrangement links TRBV4-2 to TRBJ2-5; 12 bases agree with TRBD2. The CDR3 consists of 16 residues. CDR1 LGHNA and CDR2 YNFKEQ come from the germline V gene. V lost 4 bases to trimming and J lost 2 bases; unmatched junction nucleotides: 5. The CDR3 loop is CASSPRTSGDQETQYF. Written as DNA, the CDR3 is TGTGCCAGCAGCCCTCGGACTAGCGGGGATCAAGAGACCCAGTACTTC.

This chain connects TRBV3-1 (or the pseudogene TRBV3-2) to TRBJ1-1; 7 bases match TRBD1. The CDR3 sequence is 14 residues long. Germline values: CDR1 LGHDT, CDR2 YNNKEL (reference sequence). Trimming removed 4 bases from V and 4 bases from J; junction bases left unmatched: 6. CDR3 region: CASSPKGGSTEAFF. The CDR3 bases are TGTGCCAGCAGCCCCAAAGGGGGCAGCACTGAAGCTTTCTTT.

This clone came up a few times. This chain uses TRBV6-5 with TRBJ2-7; no reliable D call. This CDR3 has 11 amino acids. The ends were cut back, 2 bases at V and 5 bases at J, with 4 bases in the middle. Germline assignment: CDR1 MNHEY and CDR2 SVGAGI. The DNA of the CDR3 is TGTGCCAGCAGTTACCTTGACGAGCAGTACTTC. Its translation is CASSYLDEQYF.

DNA for the CDR3: TGTGCCAGCAGTACAGGGGGGACCGGGGAGCTGTTTTTT. Translating gives CASSTGGTGELFF. The V and J genes are TRBV2 and TRBJ2-2; TRBD1 matches 8 bases. The CDR3 contains 13 residues. In germline, CDR1 is SNHLY, CDR2 FYNNEI. V trimming: 5 bases; J trimming: 5 bases; junction bases outside the gene matches: 1.

The sample holds one count of this clone. The V and J genes are TRBV20-1 and TRBJ2-2, with TRBD1 as a possible D gene (6 bases). The germline V gene has CDR1 DFQATT and CDR2 SNEGSKA (reference sequence). Trimming pared 3 bases from V and 3 bases from J, leaving 11 bases between. The CDR3 contains 14 residues. The CDR3 sequence is CSASTGSDTGELFF. The CDR3 DNA follows: TGCAGTGCTAGTACAGGGTCGGACACCGGGGAGCTGTTTTTT.

J is TRBJ2-7 and V is TRBV19, with 8 positions matching TRBD2. The V segment lost 7 bases and the J segment 2 bases; nucleotides outside the gene matches: 4. Germline values: CDR1 LNHDA, CDR2 SQIVND (reference sequence). The CDR3 covers 13 residues. CDR3 in DNA: TGTGCCAGTAAAACTAGCGGTACCTACGAGCAGTACTTC. Its protein is CASKTSGTYEQYF.